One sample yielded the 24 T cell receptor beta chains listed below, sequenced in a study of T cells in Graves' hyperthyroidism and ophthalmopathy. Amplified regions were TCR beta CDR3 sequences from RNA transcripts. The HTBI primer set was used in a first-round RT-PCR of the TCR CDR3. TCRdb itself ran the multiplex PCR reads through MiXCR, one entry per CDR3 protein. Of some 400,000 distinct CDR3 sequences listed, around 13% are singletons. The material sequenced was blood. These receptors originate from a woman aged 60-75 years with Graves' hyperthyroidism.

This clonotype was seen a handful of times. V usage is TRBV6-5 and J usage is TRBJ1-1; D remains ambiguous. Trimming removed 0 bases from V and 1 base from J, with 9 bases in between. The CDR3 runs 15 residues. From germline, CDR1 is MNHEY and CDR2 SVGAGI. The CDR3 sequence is CASSYSNAANTEAFF. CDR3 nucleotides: TGTGCCAGCAGTTACTCGAATGCAGCGAACACTGAAGCTTTCTTT.

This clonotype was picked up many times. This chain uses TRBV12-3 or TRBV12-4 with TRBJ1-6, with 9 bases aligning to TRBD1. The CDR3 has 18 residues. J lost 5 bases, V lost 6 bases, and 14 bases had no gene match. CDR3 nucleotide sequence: TGTGCCAGCAGACCTTCATTCGGACAGGGGCGTAATAATTCACCCCTCCACTTT. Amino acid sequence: CASRPSFGQGRNNSPLHF.

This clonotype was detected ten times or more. The CDR3 loop reads CASSLQGRNQPQHF. In DNA form, the CDR3 reads TGTGCCAGCAGCTTACAGGGACGCAATCAGCCCCAGCATTTT. This sequence joins TRBV7-2 and TRBJ1-5; TRBD1 is a possible D gene (5 bases). Germline V gene lookup returns CDR1 SGHTA and CDR2 FQGNSA. The CDR3 extends over 14 amino acids. V gave up 2 bases and J gave up 2 bases, with 7 bases separating them.

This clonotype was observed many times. The CDR3 protein is CASSQGVTGTYEQYF. The DNA of the CDR3 is TGTGCCAGCAGCCAAGGAGTGACAGGGACCTACGAGCAGTACTTC. V gene TRBV3-1 combines with J gene TRBJ2-7, with 7 bases matching TRBD1. CDR3 length: 15 residues. Trimming removed 1 base from V and 2 bases from J; junction bases left unmatched: 5. Germline CDR1 is LGHDT and CDR2 is YNNKEL (reference sequence).

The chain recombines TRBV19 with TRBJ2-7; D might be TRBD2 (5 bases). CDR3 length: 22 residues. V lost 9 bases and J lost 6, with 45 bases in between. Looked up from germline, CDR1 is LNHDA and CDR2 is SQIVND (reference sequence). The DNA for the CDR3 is TGTGCCAGGATATTGGGGTGGAGGTTCCTTCTTCCTACCATCAAGGTTTGTCCCGAGCAGTACTTC. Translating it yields CARILGWRFLLPTIKVCPEQYF.

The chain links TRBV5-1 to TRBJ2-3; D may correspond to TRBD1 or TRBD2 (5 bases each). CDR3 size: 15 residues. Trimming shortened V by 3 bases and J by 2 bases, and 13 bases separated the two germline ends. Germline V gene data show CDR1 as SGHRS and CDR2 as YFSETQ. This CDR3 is CASSWGFLSTDTQYF. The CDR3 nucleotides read TGCGCCAGCAGCTGGGGGTTTTTATCCACAGATACGCAGTATTTT. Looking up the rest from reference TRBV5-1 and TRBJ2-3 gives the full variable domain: KAGVTQTPRYLIKTRGQQVTLSCSPISGHRSVSWYQQTPGQGLQFLFEYFSETQRNKGNFPGRFSGRQFSNSRSEMNVSTLELGDSALYLCASSWGFLSTDTQYFGPGTRLTVL.

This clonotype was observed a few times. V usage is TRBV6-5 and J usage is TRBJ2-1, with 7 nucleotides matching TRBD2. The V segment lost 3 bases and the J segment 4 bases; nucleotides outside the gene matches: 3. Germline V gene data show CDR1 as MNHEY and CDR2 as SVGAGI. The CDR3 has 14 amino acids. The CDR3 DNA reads TGTGCCAGCAGTTATACTAGCGTTTACAATGAGCAGTTCTTC. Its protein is CASSYTSVYNEQFF.

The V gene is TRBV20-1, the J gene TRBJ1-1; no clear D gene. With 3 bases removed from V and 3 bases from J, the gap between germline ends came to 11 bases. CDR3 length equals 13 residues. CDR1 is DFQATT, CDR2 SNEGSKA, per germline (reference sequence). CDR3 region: CSARRQMDTEAFF. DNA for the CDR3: TGCAGTGCTAGGCGGCAGATGGACACTGAAGCTTTCTTT.

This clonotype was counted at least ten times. CDR3 in amino acids: CASRSPQGSATDTQYF. CDR3 nucleotide sequence: TGCGCCAGCAGATCTCCACAGGGCTCGGCCACAGATACGCAGTATTTT. The chain links TRBV5-1 to TRBJ2-3, with TRBD1 as a possible D gene (6 bases). V was trimmed by 5 bases and J by 2 bases, leaving 18 bases between them. The CDR3 has 16 amino acids. Per the germline V gene, CDR1 is SGHRS and CDR2 is YFSETQ.

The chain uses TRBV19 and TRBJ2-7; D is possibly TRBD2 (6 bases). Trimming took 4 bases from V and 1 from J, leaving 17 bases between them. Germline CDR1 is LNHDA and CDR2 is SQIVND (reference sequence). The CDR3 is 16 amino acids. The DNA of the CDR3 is TGTGCCAGTAGTACCCTCGGGACTGCTGCTTCCTACGAGCAGTACTTC. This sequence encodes CASSTLGTAASYEQYF.

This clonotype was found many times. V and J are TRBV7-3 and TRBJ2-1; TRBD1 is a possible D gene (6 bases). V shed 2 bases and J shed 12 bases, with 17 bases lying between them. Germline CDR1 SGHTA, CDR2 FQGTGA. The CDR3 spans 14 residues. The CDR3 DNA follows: TGTGCCAGCAGCTTAGGGCAGGGGCGAGGAGGGCAGTTCTTC. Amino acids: CASSLGQGRGGQFF.

The CDR3 DNA reads as TGCAGTGCTAGAGATCCTCGTCGGGGGTTCAATGAGCAGTTCTTC. Translating gives CSARDPRRGFNEQFF. This sequence joins TRBV20-1 and TRBJ2-1, with D perhaps TRBD2 (6 bases). Germline loops: CDR1 DFQATT, CDR2 SNEGSKA (reference sequence). This CDR3 contains 15 residues. Trimming took off 0 bases at V and 6 bases at J, with 15 bases between the two ends.

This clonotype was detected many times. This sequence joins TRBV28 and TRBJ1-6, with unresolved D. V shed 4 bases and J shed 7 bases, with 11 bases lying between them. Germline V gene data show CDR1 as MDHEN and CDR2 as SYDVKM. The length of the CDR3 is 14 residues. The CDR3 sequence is CASSSANFNSPLHF. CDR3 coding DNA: TGTGCCAGCAGTTCAGCGAACTTCAATTCACCCCTCCACTTT.

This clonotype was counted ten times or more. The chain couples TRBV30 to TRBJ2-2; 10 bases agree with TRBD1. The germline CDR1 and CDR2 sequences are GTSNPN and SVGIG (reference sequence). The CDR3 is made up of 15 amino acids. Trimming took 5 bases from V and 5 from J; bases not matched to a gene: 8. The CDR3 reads CAWARDRGSTGELFF. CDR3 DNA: TGTGCCTGGGCCAGGGACAGGGGCTCGACCGGGGAGCTGTTTTTT. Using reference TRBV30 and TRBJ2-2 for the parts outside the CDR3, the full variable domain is SQTIHQWPATLVQPVGSPLSLECTVEGTSNPNLYWYRQAAGRGLQLLFYSVGIGQISSEVPQNLSASRPQDRQFILSSKKLLLSDSGFYLCAWARDRGSTGELFFGEGSRLTVL.

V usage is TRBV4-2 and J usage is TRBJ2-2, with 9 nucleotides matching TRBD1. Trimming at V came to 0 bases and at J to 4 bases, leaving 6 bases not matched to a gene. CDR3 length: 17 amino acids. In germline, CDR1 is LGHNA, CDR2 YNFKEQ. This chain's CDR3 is CASSQDQQGARTGELFF. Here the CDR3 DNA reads TGTGCCAGCAGCCAAGATCAACAGGGGGCACGCACCGGGGAGCTGTTTTTT.

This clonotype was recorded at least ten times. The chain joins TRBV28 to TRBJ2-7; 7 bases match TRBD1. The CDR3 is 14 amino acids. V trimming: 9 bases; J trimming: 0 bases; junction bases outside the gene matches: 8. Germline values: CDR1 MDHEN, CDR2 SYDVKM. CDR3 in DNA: TGTGCCAGTGCTCTTAGGGACAGCTCCTACGAGCAGTACTTC. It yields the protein CASALRDSSYEQYF.

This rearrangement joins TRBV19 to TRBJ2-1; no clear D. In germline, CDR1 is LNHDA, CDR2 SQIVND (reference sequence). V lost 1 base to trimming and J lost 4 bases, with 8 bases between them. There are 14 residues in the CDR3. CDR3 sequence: CASSIGTGYNEQFF. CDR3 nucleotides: TGTGCCAGTAGTATAGGAACTGGATACAATGAGCAGTTCTTC.

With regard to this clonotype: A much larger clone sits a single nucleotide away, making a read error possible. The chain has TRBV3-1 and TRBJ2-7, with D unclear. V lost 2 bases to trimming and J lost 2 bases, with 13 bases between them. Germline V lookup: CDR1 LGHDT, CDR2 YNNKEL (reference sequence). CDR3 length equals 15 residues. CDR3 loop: CASSQHGRPAYEQYF. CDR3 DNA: TGTGCCAGCAGCCAACATGGACGGCCCGCCTACGAGCAGTACTTC.

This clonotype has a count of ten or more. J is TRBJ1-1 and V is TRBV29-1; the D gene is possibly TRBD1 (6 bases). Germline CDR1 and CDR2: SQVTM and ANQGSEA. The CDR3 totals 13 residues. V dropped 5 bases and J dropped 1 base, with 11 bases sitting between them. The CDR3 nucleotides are TGCAGCGTTACTAGACAGGAGAACACTGAAGCTTTCTTT. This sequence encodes CSVTRQENTEAFF.

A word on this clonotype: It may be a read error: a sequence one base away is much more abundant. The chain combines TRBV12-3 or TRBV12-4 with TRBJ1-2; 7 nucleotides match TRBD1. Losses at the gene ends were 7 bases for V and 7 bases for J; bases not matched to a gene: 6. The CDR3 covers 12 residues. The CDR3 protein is CASKTGDRGYTF. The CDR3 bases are TGTGCCAGCAAAACAGGGGATCGTGGCTACACCTTC.

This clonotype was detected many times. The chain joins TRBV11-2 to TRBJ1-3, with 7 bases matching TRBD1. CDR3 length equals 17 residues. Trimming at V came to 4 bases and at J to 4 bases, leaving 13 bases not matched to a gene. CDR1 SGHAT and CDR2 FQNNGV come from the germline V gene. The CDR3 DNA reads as TGTGCCAGCAGCTCCACCGCTGAGACAGGGCCCGGAAACACCATATATTTT. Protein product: CASSSTAETGPGNTIYF.

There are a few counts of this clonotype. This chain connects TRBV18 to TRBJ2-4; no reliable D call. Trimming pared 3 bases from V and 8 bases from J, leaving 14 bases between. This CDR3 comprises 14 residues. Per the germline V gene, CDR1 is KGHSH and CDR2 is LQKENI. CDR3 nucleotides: TGTGCCAGCTCACCTTACCTTAGGGCCGACATTCAGTACTTC. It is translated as CASSPYLRADIQYF.

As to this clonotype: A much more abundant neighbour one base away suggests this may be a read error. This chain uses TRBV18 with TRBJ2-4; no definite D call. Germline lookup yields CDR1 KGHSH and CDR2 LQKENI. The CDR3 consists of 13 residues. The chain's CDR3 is CATSPLAFLDQYF. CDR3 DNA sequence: TGTGCCACCTCACCATTAGCCTTTTTGGATCAGTACTTC.

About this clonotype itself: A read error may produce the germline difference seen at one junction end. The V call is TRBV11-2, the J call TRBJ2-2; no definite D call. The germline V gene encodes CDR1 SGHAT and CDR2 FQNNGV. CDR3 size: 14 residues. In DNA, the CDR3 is TGTGCCAGCAGATTAGGGCATAACACCGGGGAGCTGTTTTTT. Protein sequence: CASRLGHNTGELFF.